This TCR beta chain was sequenced in a study of T cell responses to AZD1222 COVID-19 vaccine. Findings and limits, study-wide: Reportedly, close to half of spike-specific TCRs are directed against unmutated variant regions. The sample set comprised mostly white British donors with more females, and clonal diversity was possibly underestimated. After two AZD1222 doses, spike-specific TCR breadth and depth rose versus day 0.

Looked up from germline, CDR1 is MNHEY and CDR2 is SVGAGI. The CDR3 runs 14 residues. J lost 6 bases, V lost 7 bases, and 7 bases had no gene match. Assay: immunoSEQ multiplex PCR; the TCRdb copy retains only in-frame clones and omits some. The sample consists of 200,000 to 300,000 clones, roughly 93% of them appearing once. Comments on this clone: Its antigen is currently unknown.

The sample was peripheral blood, taken on day 0 of AZD1222 vaccination. The receptor was isolated from an adult in good health. The chain employs TRBV6-5 and TRBJ2-2, with 8 bases aligning to TRBD1. The CDR3 loop is CASIGQGHAGELFF. The CDR3 nucleotides are TGTGCCAGCATAGGACAGGGACACGCCGGGGAGCTGTTTTTT.